These T cell receptor beta chains were read from a single sample in a study of blood T cell repertoires in COVID-19. Profiled with immunoSEQ multiplex PCR; TCRdb holds only in-frame clones, not every one. The sample records under 250,000 clones, roughly four fifths being singletons. Specimen: peripheral blood. All receptors derive from a man between 45 and 60 years old with acute or convalescent COVID-19. Each CDR3 is given without its conserved first and last residue. D genes are given only for firm matches.

TRBV7-3	12	TRBJ2-6	.	ASSRWPGANVLT
TRBV7-7	11	TRBJ2-1	.	ASSLDWGSEQF
TRBV11-2	11	TRBJ2-2	.	ASSFRNTGELF
TRBV5-8	12	TRBJ2-1	TRBD1	ASSSGQGPNEQF
TRBV5-1	11	TRBJ1-2	TRBD1	ASSLQGSYGYT
TRBV7-9	13	TRBJ2-2	.	ASTPSPPPTGELF
TRBV2	10	TRBJ1-1	.	ASSENREEAF
TRBV5-1	12	TRBJ2-5	TRBD1	ASSRDSSQETQY
TRBV10-3	13	TRBJ2-1	TRBD1	AISGTGDEGNEQF
TRBV11-1	10	TRBJ2-7	.	ASTPRSGEQY
TRBV24-1	11	TRBJ1-5	.	ATSGREGQPQH
TRBV6-6	12	TRBJ1-5	TRBD1	ASSRQGINQPQH
TRBV5-1	12	TRBJ1-4	TRBD1	ASRNGQGGEKLF
TRBV19	11	TRBJ1-5	.	ASQTEFNQPQH
TRBV7-7	15	TRBJ1-1	TRBD1	ASSLTTGVGENTEAF
TRBV5-3	13	TRBJ2-1	.	ARSLKVAVHNEQF
TRBV19	13	TRBJ1-5	.	ASSMAPRGNQPQH
TRBV2	12	TRBJ1-1	.	ASSEWQGNTEAF
TRBV11-2	12	TRBJ2-7	.	ASSLSEGGMEQY
TRBV27	17	TRBJ2-5	TRBD2	ASSFLGLAGGTSQETQY
TRBV5-4	13	TRBJ2-7	.	ASSLAGDRTYEQY
TRBV30	14	TRBJ1-1	.	AWNFGGVVVNTEAF
TRBV2	13	TRBJ1-5	TRBD1	ASRGQGVYNQPQH
TRBV19	15	TRBJ1-1	.	ASSIVRLLAGPTEAF
TRBV19	12	TRBJ2-7	.	ASSKGTVGYEQY
TRBV12-5	14	TRBJ1-1	.	ASGLAKSPMNTEAF
TRBV3-1/TRBV3-2	13	TRBJ1-6	.	ASSQVGTNNSPLH
TRBV28	12	TRBJ2-4	.	ASRRGREKNIQY
TRBV9	13	TRBJ2-3	TRBD2	ASSVRAGDTDTQY
TRBV5-4	12	TRBJ2-5	.	ASSSQGSQETQY
TRBV11-3	13	TRBJ1-6	.	ASTLGEGNNSPLH
TRBV6-5	11	TRBJ1-1	TRBD1	ATQGQGATEAF
TRBV6-2/TRBV6-3	11	TRBJ2-7	.	ASSYGAPNEQY
TRBV14	16	TRBJ2-5	TRBD2	ASSQDGTSGGRGRTQY
TRBV6-5	12	TRBJ1-2	TRBD1	ASSTGGRLYGYT
TRBV5-5	11	TRBJ2-1	TRBD2	ASSLEWGGEQF
TRBV14	13	TRBJ1-6	TRBD1	ASSQLDRGLSPLH
TRBV30	15	TRBJ1-3	TRBD1	AWTTPGQLYSGNTIY
TRBV11-2	14	TRBJ1-2	.	ASSSYPVGSNYGYT
TRBV12-3/TRBV12-4	11	TRBJ2-7	.	ASSFADYYEQY
TRBV10-1	9	TRBJ1-5	.	ASRFQQPQH
TRBV24-1	10	TRBJ1-4	.	ATSETGEKLF
TRBV27	11	TRBJ2-7	TRBD1	ASSSRGPYEQY
TRBV2	11	TRBJ2-7	.	ASRDSTRNEQY
TRBV19	15	TRBJ2-2	TRBD2	ASSKNLAATNTGELF
TRBV28	9	TRBJ1-2	.	ASRSSTGYT
TRBV5-1	11	TRBJ1-2	TRBD1	ASSITGADGYT
TRBV7-6	12	TRBJ1-1	TRBD1	ASSKDRGTPEAF
TRBV5-1	12	TRBJ1-2	TRBD1	ASSSTTGGHGYT
TRBV11-1	13	TRBJ2-3	.	ASSLANGATDTQY
TRBV20-1	9	TRBJ1-4	.	SAPFVEKLF
TRBV9	13	TRBJ2-1	.	ASSESGNSYNEQF